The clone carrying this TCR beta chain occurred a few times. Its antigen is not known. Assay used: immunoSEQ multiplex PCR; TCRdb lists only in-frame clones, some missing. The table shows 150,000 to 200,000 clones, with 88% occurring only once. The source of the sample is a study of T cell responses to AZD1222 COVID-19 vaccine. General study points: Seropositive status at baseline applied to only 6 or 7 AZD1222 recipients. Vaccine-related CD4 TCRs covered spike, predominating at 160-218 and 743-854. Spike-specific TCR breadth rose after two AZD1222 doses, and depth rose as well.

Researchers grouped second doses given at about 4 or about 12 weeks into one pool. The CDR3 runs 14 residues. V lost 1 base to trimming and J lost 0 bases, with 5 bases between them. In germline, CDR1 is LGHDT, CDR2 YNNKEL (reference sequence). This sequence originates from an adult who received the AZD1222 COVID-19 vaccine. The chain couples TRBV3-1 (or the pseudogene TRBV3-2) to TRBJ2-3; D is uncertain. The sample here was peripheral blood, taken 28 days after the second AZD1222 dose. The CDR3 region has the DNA TGTGCCAGCAGCCAAGGCTCTAGCACAGATACGCAGTATTTT. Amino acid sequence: CASSQGSSTDTQYF.